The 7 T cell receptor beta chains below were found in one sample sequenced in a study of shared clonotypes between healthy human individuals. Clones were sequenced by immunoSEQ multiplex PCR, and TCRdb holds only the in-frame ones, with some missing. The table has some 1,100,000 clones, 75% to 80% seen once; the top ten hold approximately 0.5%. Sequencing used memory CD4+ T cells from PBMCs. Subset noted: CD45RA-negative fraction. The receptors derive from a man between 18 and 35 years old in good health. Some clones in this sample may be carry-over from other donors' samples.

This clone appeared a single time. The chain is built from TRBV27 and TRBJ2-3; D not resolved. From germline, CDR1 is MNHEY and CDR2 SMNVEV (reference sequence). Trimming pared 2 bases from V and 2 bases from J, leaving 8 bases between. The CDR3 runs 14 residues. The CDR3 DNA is TGTGCCAGCAGTTTAATGCCCCTCACAGATACGCAGTATTTT. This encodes CASSLMPLTDTQYF.

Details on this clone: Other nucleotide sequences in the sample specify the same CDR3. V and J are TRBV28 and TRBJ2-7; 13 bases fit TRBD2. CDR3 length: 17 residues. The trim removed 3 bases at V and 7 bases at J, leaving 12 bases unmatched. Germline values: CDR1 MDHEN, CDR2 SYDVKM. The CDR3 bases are TGTGCCAGCAGTTTGCAACCGGGACTAGCGGGACGCTATGAGCAGTACTTC. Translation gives CASSLQPGLAGRYEQYF.

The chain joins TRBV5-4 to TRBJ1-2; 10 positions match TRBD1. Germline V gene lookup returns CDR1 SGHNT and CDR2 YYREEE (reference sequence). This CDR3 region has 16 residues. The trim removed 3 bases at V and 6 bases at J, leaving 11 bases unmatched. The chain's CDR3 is CASSSPGQGYNNGYTF. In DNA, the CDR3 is TGTGCCAGCAGCTCCCCGGGACAGGGGTATAATAATGGCTACACCTTC.

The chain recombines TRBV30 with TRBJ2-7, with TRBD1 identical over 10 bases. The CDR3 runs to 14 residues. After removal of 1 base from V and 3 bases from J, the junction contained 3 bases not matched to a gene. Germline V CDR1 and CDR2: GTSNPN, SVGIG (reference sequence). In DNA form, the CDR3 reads TGTGCCTGGAGTGCGGACAGGGGGGGCTACGAGCAGTACTTC. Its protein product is CAWSADRGGYEQYF. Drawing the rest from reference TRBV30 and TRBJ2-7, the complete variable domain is SQTIHQWPATLVQPVGSPLSLECTVEGTSNPNLYWYRQAAGRGLQLLFYSVGIGQISSEVPQNLSASRPQDRQFILSSKKLLLSDSGFYLCAWSADRGGYEQYFGPGTRLTVT.

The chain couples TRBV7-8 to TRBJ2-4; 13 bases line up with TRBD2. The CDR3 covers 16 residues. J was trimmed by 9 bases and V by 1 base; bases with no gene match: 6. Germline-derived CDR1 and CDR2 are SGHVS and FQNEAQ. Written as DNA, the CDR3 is TGTGCCAGCAGCTTAGGCATAACTAGCGGGAGGGGCATTCAGTACTTC. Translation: CASSLGITSGRGIQYF.

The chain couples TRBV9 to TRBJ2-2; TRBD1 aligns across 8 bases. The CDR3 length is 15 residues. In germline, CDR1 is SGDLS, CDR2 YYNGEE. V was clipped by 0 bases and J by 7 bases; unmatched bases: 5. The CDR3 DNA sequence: TGTGCCAGCAGCGTAGTTGGACAGGGTTACGGGGAGCTGTTTTTT. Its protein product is CASSVVGQGYGELFF.

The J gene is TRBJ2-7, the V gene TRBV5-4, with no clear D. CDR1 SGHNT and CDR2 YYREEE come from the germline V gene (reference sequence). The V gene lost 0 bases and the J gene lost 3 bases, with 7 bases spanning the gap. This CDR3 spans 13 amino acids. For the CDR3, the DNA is TGTGCCAGCAGCTTGGTAGGGTACTACGAGCAGTACTTC. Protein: CASSLVGYYEQYF.